This entry is about one TCR beta chain. Its antigen is unknown. This CDR3 contains 16 residues. Germline CDR1 reads LNHDA; CDR2 reads SQIVND (reference sequence). V shed 6 bases and J 4 bases; nucleotides not matched to a gene: 9. Clones were sequenced by immunoSEQ multiplex PCR, and TCRdb holds only the in-frame ones, with some missing. The table has about 88,000 clones, approximately 90% seen once; the top ten hold approximately 0.33%. These data belong to a study of graft-versus-host responses after intestinal transplantation. Study background: Multivisceral, liver-intestinal, or isolated intestinal transplants were received by the recipients. Every recipient had anti-thymocyte globulin induction and two to three years of tacrolimus plus steroids. Points from the study as a whole: Across patients carrying graft-donor T cell macrochimerism, allografts held high graft-versus-host to host-versus-graft clonal ratios.

Sequencing used unstimulated CD4+ T cells sorted from spleen or lymph node cells, obtained before transplant. The receptor was derived from a human donor who was the organ donor for an intestinal transplant. The V gene is TRBV19, the J gene TRBJ1-2, with 12 bases fitting TRBD1. Here the CDR3 DNA reads TGTGCCAGTAGAACCTCTTCGGGACAGGGGGCCTATGGCTACACCTTC. Protein: CASRTSSGQGAYGYTF. Supplemented by reference TRBV19 and TRBJ1-2, the full variable domain reads DGGITQSPKYLFRKEGQNVTLSCEQNLNHDAMYWYRQDPGQGLRLIYYSQIVNDFQKGDIAEGYSVSREKKESFPLTVTSAQKNPTAFYLCASRTSSGQGAYGYTFGSGTRLTVV.